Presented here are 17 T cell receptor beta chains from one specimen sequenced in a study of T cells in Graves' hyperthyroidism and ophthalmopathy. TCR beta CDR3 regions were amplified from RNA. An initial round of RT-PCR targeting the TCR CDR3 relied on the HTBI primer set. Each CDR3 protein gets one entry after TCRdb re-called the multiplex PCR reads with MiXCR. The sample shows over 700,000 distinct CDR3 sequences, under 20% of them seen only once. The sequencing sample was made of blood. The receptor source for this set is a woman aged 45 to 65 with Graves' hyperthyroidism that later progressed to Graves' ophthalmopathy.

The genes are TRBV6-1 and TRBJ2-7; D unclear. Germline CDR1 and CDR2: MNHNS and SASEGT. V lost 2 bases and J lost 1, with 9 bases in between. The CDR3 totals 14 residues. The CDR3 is CASSELGNSYEQYF. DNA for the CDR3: TGTGCCAGCAGTGAATTGGGGAATTCCTACGAGCAGTACTTC.

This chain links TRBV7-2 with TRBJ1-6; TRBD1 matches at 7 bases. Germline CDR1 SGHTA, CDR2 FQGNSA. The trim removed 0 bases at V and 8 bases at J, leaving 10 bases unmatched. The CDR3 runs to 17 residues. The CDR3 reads CASSLAGGVGQDSPLHF. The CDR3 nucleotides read TGTGCCAGCAGCTTAGCAGGGGGCGTTGGCCAAGATTCACCCCTCCACTTT.

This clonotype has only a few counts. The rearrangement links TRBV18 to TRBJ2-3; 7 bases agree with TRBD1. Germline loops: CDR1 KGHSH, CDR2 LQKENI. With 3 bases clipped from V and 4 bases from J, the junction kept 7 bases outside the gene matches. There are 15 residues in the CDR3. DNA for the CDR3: TGTGCCAGCTCACCTAAGGGGGCCGGGTCAGATACGCAGTATTTT. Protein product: CASSPKGAGSDTQYF.

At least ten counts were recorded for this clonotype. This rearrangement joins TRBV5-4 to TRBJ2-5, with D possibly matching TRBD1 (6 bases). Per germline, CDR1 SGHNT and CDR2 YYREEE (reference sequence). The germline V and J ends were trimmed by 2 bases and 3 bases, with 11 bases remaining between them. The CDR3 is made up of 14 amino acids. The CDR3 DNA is TGTGCCAGCAGCTTAGAAGCAGGGGAAGAGACCCAGTACTTC. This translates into CASSLEAGEETQYF. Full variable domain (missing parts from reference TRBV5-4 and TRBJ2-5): ETGVTQSPTHLIKTRGQQVTLRCSSQSGHNTVSWYQQALGQGPQFIFQYYREEENGRGNFPPRFSGLQFPNYSSELNVNALELDDSALYLCASSLEAGEETQYFGPGTRLLVL.

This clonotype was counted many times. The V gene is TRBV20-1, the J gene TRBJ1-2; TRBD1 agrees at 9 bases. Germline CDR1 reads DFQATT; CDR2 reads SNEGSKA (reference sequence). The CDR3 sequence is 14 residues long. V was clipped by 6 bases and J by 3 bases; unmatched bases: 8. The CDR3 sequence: CSARRTGEDYGYTF. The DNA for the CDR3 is TGCAGTGCCCGACGGACAGGGGAGGACTATGGCTACACCTTC.

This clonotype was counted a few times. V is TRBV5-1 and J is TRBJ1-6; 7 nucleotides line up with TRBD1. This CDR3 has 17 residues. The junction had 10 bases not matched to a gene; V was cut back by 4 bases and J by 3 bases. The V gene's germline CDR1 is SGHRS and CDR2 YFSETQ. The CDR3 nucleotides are TGCGCCAGCAGCCAGGGGGTTTTGAGCATCTATAATTCACCCCTCCACTTT. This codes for CASSQGVLSIYNSPLHF.

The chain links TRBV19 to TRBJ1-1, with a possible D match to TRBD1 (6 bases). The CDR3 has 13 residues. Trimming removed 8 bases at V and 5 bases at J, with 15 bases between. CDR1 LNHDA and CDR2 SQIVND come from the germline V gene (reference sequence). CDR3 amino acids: CASHRASGTEAFF. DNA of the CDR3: TGTGCCAGTCACAGGGCCTCGGGGACTGAAGCTTTCTTT.

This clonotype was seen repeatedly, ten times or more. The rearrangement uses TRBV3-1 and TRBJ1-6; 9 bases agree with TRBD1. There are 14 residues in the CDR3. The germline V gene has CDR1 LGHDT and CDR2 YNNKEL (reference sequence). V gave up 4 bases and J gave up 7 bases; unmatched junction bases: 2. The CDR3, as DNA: TGTGCCAGCAGCCCTGACAGGGGGAATTCACCCCTCCACTTT. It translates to CASSPDRGNSPLHF.

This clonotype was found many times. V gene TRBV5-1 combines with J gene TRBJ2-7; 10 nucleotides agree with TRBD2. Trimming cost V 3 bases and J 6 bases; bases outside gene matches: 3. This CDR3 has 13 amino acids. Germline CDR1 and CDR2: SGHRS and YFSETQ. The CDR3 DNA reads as TGCGCCAGCAGCTCACGACTAGCGGGCGAGCAGTACTTC. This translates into CASSSRLAGEQYF.

In nucleotides, the CDR3 is TGTGCCAGCAGTTACTGGACAGGGGATGGAACTGAAGCTTTCTTT. Translated, it gives CASSYWTGDGTEAFF. The chain joins TRBV6-5 to TRBJ1-1, with 9 bases matching TRBD1. Per germline, CDR1 MNHEY and CDR2 SVGAGI. V was pared by 1 base and J by 5 bases, with 5 bases of the junction left unmatched. The length of the CDR3 is 15 residues.

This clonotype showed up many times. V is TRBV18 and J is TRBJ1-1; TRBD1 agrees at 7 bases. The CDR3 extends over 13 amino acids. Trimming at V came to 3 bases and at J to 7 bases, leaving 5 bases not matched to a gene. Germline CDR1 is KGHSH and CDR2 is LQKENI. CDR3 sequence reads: CASSPGQFLEAFF. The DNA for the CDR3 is TGTGCCAGCTCACCGGGACAGTTTCTTGAAGCTTTCTTT.

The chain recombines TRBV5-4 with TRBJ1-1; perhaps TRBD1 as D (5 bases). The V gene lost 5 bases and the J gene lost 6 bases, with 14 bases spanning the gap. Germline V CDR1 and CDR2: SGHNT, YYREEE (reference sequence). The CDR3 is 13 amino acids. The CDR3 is CASSVQVSSEAFF. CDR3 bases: TGTGCCAGCAGTGTACAGGTCAGCTCTGAAGCTTTCTTT.

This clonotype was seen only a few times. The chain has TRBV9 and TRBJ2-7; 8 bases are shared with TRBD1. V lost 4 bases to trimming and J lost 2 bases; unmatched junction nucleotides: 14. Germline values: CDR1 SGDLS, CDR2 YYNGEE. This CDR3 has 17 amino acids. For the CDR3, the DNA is TGTGCCAGCAGCTCCGACCTCTCAGGGGGCCGGACCTACGAGCAGTACTTC. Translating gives CASSSDLSGGRTYEQYF.

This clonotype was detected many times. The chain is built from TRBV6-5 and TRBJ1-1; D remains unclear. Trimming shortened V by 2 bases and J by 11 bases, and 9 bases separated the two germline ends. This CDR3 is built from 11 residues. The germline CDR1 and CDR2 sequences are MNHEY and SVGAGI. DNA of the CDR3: TGTGCCAGCAGTTACGGGGTTGGGGCTTTCTTT. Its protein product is CASSYGVGAFF.

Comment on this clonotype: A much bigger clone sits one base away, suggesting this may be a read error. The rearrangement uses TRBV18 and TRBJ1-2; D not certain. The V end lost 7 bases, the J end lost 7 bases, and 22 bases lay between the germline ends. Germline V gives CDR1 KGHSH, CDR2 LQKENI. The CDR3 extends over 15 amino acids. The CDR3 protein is CASLPEVGLRAGYTF. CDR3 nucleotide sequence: TGTGCCAGCTTACCCGAGGTAGGGTTGCGAGCTGGCTACACCTTC.

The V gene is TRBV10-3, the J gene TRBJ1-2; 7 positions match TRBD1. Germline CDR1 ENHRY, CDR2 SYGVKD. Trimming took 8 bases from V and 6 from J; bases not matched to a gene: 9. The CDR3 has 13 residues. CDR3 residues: CAISPTGAHGYTF. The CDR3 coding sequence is TGTGCCATCTCTCCAACAGGGGCCCATGGCTACACCTTC.

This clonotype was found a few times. CDR3 nucleotide sequence: TGTGCCAGCAGCTTAATCGTCAGGGAAAGAACACCCCTCCACTTT. As protein: CASSLIVRERTPLHF. The chain carries TRBV7-3 and TRBJ1-6; D is possibly TRBD1 (5 bases). CDR1 SGHTA and CDR2 FQGTGA come from the germline V gene. The CDR3 sequence is 15 residues long. V lost 1 base and J 11 bases, leaving 15 bases between the germline ends. Using reference TRBV7-3 and TRBJ1-6 for the parts outside the CDR3, the full variable domain is GAGVSQTPSNKVTEKGKYVELRCDPISGHTALYWYRQSLGQGPEFLIYFQGTGAADDSGLPNDRFFAVRPEGSVSTLKIQRTERGDSAVYLCASSLIVRERTPLHFGNGTRLTVT.